This TCR beta chain originates from a study of T cells in Graves' hyperthyroidism and ophthalmopathy. Study overall: Initial diagnosis, before any treatment, was when peripheral blood was collected.

Trimming removed 0 bases from V and 4 bases from J, with 9 bases in between. Germline V CDR1 and CDR2: SGHTA, FQGNSA. This CDR3 has 15 residues. RNA transcripts gave rise to amplified TCR beta CDR3 regions. Initially, a first-round RT-PCR of the TCR CDR3 employed the HTBI primer set. MiXCR, applied by TCRdb to the multiplex PCR reads, yields one record per CDR3 protein. The data contain about half a million distinct CDR3 sequences, roughly a quarter of them singletons. This chain joins TRBV7-2 and TRBJ2-2; D is unresolved. The clonotype originates from a woman in her twenties or thirties with Graves' ophthalmopathy. Sequencing input: blood. The CDR3: CASSLAFLATGELFF. The DNA of the CDR3 is TGTGCCAGCAGCTTAGCTTTCCTTGCCACCGGGGAGCTGTTTTTT.